A single sample gave rise to the 21 T cell receptor beta chains below, sequenced in a study of cytomegalovirus exposure and HLA in healthy donors. Vbeta (60) and Jbeta (13) primers were used in the PCR. Method: immunoSEQ multiplex PCR; TCRdb's copy keeps in-frame clones and lacks some. The sample has over 150,000 clones; around 79% are singletons. The specimen sequenced was PBMCs. These receptors all come from a man between 40 and 49 years old in good health and CMV-seronegative.

This clone has only a few counts. The chain employs TRBV5-4 and TRBJ1-3; D gene uncertain. CDR1 SGHNT and CDR2 YYREEE come from the germline V gene (reference sequence). Deletions cut 5 bases from V and 4 bases from J, with 10 bases between. The CDR3 runs to 13 residues. The CDR3 bases are TGTGCCAGCAGTCTCCCGGGAGGAAACACCATATATTTT. Its translation is CASSLPGGNTIYF.

This chain connects TRBV5-1 to TRBJ2-6; D is possibly TRBD2 (6 bases). The germline gives CDR1 SGHRS, CDR2 YFSETQ. The V and J ends lost 2 bases and 4 bases respectively, with 16 bases between them. The CDR3 has 17 amino acids. CDR3 region: CASSFWGDLTGANVLTF. In nucleotides, the CDR3 is TGCGCCAGCAGCTTTTGGGGGGATCTAACGGGGGCCAACGTCCTGACTTTC.

This clone was counted a few times. This chain uses TRBV19 with TRBJ2-3; 10 positions match TRBD2. Germline V gene data show CDR1 as LNHDA and CDR2 as SQIVND (reference sequence). The CDR3 runs to 16 residues. The J segment lost 4 bases and the V segment lost 6 bases, leaving 10 bases of the junction unmatched. The DNA of the CDR3 is TGTGCCAGTAGACCAGCGAGCGGGAGGGTAGCAGATACGCAGTATTTT. It encodes CASRPASGRVADTQYF.

This chain links TRBV5-1 with TRBJ1-2; D unclear. The germline V and J ends were trimmed by 0 bases and 7 bases, with 19 bases remaining between them. This CDR3 contains 16 residues. Germline V gives CDR1 SGHRS, CDR2 YFSETQ. The DNA for the CDR3 is TGCGCCAGCAGCTTGGCCCCCGATCCTACTATTGGTGGCTACACCTTC. Protein product: CASSLAPDPTIGGYTF.

The rearrangement uses TRBV2 and TRBJ2-2, with D tentatively TRBD2 (7 bases). Germline V lookup: CDR1 SNHLY, CDR2 FYNNEI. Trimming took off 10 bases at V and 5 bases at J, with 20 bases between the two ends. The CDR3 runs to 15 residues. CDR3 DNA sequence: TGTGCCATCACTAGGGGGGGCCTTGGTACCGGGGAGCTGTTTTTT. Translating it yields CAITRGGLGTGELFF.

J is TRBJ2-7 and V is TRBV6-5; D is perhaps TRBD1 (7 bases). In germline, CDR1 is MNHEY, CDR2 SVGAGI. This CDR3 spans 15 amino acids. V was clipped by 0 bases and J by 7 bases, with 16 bases between them. This CDR3 is CASSYSPQGGGEQYF. DNA of the CDR3: TGTGCCAGCAGTTACTCCCCTCAGGGGGGAGGAGAGCAGTACTTC.

The chain combines TRBV19 with TRBJ1-1, with TRBD1 matching over 7 bases. The CDR3 covers 17 residues. V was pared by 4 bases and J by 4 bases, with 15 bases of the junction left unmatched. The germline V gene encodes CDR1 LNHDA and CDR2 SQIVND (reference sequence). The CDR3 is CASSTRAGGSLGTEAFF. CDR3 nucleotides: TGTGCCAGTAGTACAAGGGCAGGGGGAAGTCTGGGCACTGAAGCTTTCTTT.

Written as DNA, the CDR3 is TGTGCCAGCAGACTACAGGGGGCTTCTGAAGCTTTCTTT. This encodes CASRLQGASEAFF. The chain uses TRBV6-6 and TRBJ1-1; 9 bases match TRBD1. Trimming at V came to 6 bases and at J to 6 bases, leaving 5 bases not matched to a gene. The germline gives CDR1 MNHNY, CDR2 SVGAGI (reference sequence). This CDR3 spans 13 amino acids.

The J gene is TRBJ2-3, the V gene TRBV4-1; 10 nucleotides line up with TRBD1. Germline lookup yields CDR1 MGHRA and CDR2 YSYEKL. This CDR3 is built from 16 residues. With 6 bases clipped from V and 5 bases from J, the junction kept 11 bases outside the gene matches. DNA of the CDR3: TGCGCCAGCAGGGCGCCTCGACAGGGGGCAATAGATACGCAGTATTTT. Translating gives CASRAPRQGAIDTQYF.

The V call is TRBV5-4, the J call TRBJ1-3; D is perhaps TRBD1 (5 bases). The CDR3 is 17 residues long. Germline values: CDR1 SGHNT, CDR2 YYREEE (reference sequence). V dropped 0 bases and J dropped 2 bases, with 15 bases sitting between them. Written as DNA, the CDR3 is TGTGCCAGCAGCTTGGTTATCGGGGGAGTTACTGGAAACACCATATATTTT. Protein sequence: CASSLVIGGVTGNTIYF.

This clone was seen only a few times. This chain links TRBV28 with TRBJ1-5; D gene uncertain. CDR1 is MDHEN, CDR2 SYDVKM, per germline. V gave up 8 bases and J gave up 2 bases, with 7 bases separating them. This CDR3 has 12 amino acids. The CDR3 DNA reads TGTGCCAGCCAGAATGGCAATCAGCCCCAGCATTTT. The encoded protein is CASQNGNQPQHF.

Only one count was recorded for this clone. The same CDR3 is also encoded by other DNA sequences in this sample. This sequence joins TRBV9 and TRBJ2-1, with 8 nucleotides matching TRBD2. V trimming: 3 bases; J trimming: 2 bases; junction bases outside the gene matches: 4. This CDR3 is 15 amino acids long. Per germline, CDR1 SGDLS and CDR2 YYNGEE. The CDR3 coding sequence is TGTGCCAGCAGCGCGACTAGCGCACCCTACAATGAGCAGTTCTTC. This gives the protein CASSATSAPYNEQFF.

V gene TRBV28 combines with J gene TRBJ2-4; 8 nucleotides line up with TRBD1. The CDR3 sequence is 13 residues long. Germline assignment: CDR1 MDHEN and CDR2 SYDVKM. Unmatched junction bases numbered 10, after V lost 11 bases and J lost 7 bases. The chain's CDR3 is CAGLSTGANIQYF. In DNA form, the CDR3 reads TGTGCCGGCCTCTCGACAGGGGCTAACATTCAGTACTTC.

In its sample, this clone was seen a few times. The gene calls are TRBV11-1 and TRBJ2-1; no clear D gene. Germline loops: CDR1 SGHAT, CDR2 FQDESV (reference sequence). The CDR3 has 14 amino acids. V was trimmed by 10 bases and J by 6 bases, leaving 19 bases between them. CDR3 residues: CATTTGSPPNEQFF. CDR3 in DNA: TGTGCCACCACCACCGGGTCCCCCCCCAATGAGCAGTTCTTC.

This clone was seen a single time. The chain employs TRBV7-2 and TRBJ1-2; the D gene is possibly TRBD1 (5 bases). Germline V gene lookup returns CDR1 SGHTA and CDR2 FQGNSA. The CDR3 consists of 13 residues. Trimming removed 1 base at V and 8 bases at J, with 11 bases between. The CDR3 sequence: CASSLGRVGGYTF. For the CDR3, the DNA is TGTGCCAGCAGCTTAGGCAGGGTTGGCGGCTACACCTTC.

The V call is TRBV18, the J call TRBJ2-7; possible D gene TRBD1, 5 bases. The V gene's germline CDR1 is KGHSH and CDR2 LQKENI. The CDR3 length is 15 residues. V dropped 2 bases and J dropped 6 bases, with 17 bases sitting between them. The CDR3 sequence: CASSPNGPGRGEQYF. The CDR3 DNA reads as TGTGCCAGCTCACCAAATGGTCCAGGGCGAGGCGAGCAGTACTTC.

V is TRBV27 and J is TRBJ2-1; D perhaps matches TRBD1 (5 bases). Trimming left V 6 bases short and J 8 bases short, with 14 bases between. The germline V gene has CDR1 MNHEY and CDR2 SMNVEV (reference sequence). The CDR3 is made up of 13 amino acids. CDR3 sequence: CASSPKGADEQFF. The CDR3 coding sequence is TGTGCCAGCAGCCCCAAAGGGGCAGATGAGCAGTTCTTC.

The chain is built from TRBV19 and TRBJ1-5; TRBD1 is a possible D gene (5 bases). The V and J ends lost 7 bases and 7 bases respectively, with 11 bases between them. Looked up from germline, CDR1 is LNHDA and CDR2 is SQIVND (reference sequence). This CDR3 region has 12 residues. The CDR3 DNA sequence: TGTGCCAGTAACCAGGGCTGGCAGCCCCAGCATTTT. Its protein is CASNQGWQPQHF.

The chain combines TRBV19 with TRBJ2-7; 7 bases align to TRBD1. CDR3 length: 15 residues. The V segment lost 3 bases and the J segment 6 bases; nucleotides outside the gene matches: 11. Germline V CDR1 and CDR2: LNHDA, SQIVND (reference sequence). The CDR3 region has the DNA TGTGCCAGTAGTATCGGTTTGACAGGGAGCCTCGAGCAGTACTTC. Encoded protein: CASSIGLTGSLEQYF.

A few counts support this clone. The chain links TRBV29-1 to TRBJ2-2, with TRBD1 as a possible D gene (5 bases). Trimming pared 5 bases from V and 2 bases from J, leaving 15 bases between. This CDR3 spans 15 amino acids. Germline V gene sequence: CDR1 SQVTM, CDR2 ANQGSEA. The CDR3 coding sequence is TGCAGCGTTACTCCCCTAGACAGAAACACCGGGGAGCTGTTTTTT. It yields the protein CSVTPLDRNTGELFF.

The chain employs TRBV12-1 and TRBJ2-2; TRBD2, the table's D call, was not compared with the DNA. TRBV12-1 is a pseudogene. CDR3 length: 17 residues. The CDR3 nucleotides are TGTGCCAGCAGCTTGCCCAGCGGGAGGCCCTACACCGGGGAGCTGTTTTTT. This encodes CASSLPSGRPYTGELFF.